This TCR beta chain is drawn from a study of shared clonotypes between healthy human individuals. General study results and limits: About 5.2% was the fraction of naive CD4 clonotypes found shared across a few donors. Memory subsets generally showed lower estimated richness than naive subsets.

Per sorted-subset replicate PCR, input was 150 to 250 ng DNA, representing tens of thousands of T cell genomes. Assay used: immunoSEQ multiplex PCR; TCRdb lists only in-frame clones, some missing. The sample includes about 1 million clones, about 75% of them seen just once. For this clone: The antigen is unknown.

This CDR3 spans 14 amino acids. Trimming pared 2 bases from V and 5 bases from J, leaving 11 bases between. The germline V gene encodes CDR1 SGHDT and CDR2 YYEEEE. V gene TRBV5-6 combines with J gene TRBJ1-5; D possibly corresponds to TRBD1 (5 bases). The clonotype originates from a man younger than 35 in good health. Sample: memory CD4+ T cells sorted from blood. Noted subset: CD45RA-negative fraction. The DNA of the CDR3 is TGTGCCAGCAGCTTTATGGGGGAATATCAGCCCCAGCATTTT. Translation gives CASSFMGEYQPQHF.